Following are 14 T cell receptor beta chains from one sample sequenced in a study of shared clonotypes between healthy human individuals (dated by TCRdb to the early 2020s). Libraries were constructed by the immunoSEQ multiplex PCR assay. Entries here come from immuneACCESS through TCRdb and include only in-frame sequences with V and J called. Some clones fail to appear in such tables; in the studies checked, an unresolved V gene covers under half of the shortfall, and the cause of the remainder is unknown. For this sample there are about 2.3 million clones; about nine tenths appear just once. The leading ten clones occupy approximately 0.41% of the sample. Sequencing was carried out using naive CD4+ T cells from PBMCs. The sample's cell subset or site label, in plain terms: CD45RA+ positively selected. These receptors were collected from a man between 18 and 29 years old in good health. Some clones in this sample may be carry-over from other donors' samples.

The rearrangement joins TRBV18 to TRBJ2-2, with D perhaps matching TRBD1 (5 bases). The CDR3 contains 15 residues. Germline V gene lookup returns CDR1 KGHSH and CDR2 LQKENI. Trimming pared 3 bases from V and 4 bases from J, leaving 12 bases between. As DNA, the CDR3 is TGTGCCAGCTCACCCGCAGGGTTAGTCACCGGGGAGCTGTTTTTT. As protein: CASSPAGLVTGELFF.

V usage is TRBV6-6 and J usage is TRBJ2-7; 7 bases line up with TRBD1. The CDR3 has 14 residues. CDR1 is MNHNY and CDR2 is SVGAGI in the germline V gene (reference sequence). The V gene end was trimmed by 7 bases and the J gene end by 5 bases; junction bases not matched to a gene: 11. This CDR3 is CASNPRGTVHEQYF. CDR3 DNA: TGTGCCAGCAATCCTAGAGGGACAGTCCACGAGCAGTACTTC.

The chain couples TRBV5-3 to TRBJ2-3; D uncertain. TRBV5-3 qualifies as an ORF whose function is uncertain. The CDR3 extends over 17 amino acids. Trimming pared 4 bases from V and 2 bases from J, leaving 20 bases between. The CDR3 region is CARSPDLGLWHTDTQYF. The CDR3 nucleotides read TGTGCCAGAAGCCCGGACCTAGGGCTGTGGCACACAGATACGCAGTATTTT.

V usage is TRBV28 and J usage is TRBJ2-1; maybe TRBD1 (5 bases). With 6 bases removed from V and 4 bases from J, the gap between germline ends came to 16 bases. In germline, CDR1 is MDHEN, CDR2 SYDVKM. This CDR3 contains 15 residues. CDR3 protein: CASSPLTDQYNEQFF. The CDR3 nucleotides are TGTGCCAGCAGCCCCCTGACAGACCAATACAATGAGCAGTTCTTC.

The CDR3 region is CASSQDWGRAYEQYF. The CDR3 nucleotides read TGCGCCAGCAGCCAAGACTGGGGCAGGGCCTACGAGCAGTACTTC. This chain uses TRBV4-3 with TRBJ2-7; the D gene is possibly TRBD1 (5 bases). CDR3 length: 15 residues. Germline CDR1 and CDR2: LGHNA and YSLEER. Trimming removed 0 bases from V and 2 bases from J, with 11 bases in between.

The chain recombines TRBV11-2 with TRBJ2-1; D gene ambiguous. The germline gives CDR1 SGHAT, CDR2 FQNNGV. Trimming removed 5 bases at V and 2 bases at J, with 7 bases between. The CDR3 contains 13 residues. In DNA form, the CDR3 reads TGTGCCAGCAGCCAAGATACCTACAATGAGCAGTTCTTC. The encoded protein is CASSQDTYNEQFF.

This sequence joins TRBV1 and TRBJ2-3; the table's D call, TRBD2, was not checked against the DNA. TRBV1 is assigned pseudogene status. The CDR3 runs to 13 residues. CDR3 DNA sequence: TGCACCAGCAGGGCGGGAGTTTTGGATACGCAGTATTTT. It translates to CTSRAGVLDTQYF.

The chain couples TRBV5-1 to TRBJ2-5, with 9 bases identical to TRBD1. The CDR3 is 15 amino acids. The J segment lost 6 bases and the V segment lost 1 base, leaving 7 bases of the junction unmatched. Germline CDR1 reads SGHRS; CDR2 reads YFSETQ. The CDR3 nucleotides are TGCGCCAGCAGCTTGCCCACAGGGGGCGGACAGACCCAGTACTTC. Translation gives CASSLPTGGGQTQYF. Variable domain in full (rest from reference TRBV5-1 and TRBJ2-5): KAGVTQTPRYLIKTRGQQVTLSCSPISGHRSVSWYQQTPGQGLQFLFEYFSETQRNKGNFPGRFSGRQFSNSRSEMNVSTLELGDSALYLCASSLPTGGGQTQYFGPGTRLLVL.

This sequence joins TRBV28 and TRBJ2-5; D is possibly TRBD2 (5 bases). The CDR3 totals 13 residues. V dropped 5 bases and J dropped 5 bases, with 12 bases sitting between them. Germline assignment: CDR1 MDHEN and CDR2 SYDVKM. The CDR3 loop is CASSGLARETQYF. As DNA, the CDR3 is TGTGCCAGCAGTGGGCTAGCCCGCGAGACCCAGTACTTC.

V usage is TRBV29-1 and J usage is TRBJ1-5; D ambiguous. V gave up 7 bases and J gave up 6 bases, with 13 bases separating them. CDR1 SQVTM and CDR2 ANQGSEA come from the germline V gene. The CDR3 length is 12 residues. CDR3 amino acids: CSGQDLGQPQHF. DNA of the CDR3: TGCAGCGGTCAGGACCTCGGTCAGCCCCAGCATTTT.

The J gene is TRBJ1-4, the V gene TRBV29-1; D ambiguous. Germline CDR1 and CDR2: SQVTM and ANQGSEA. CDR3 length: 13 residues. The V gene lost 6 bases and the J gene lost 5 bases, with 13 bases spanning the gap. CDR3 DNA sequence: TGCAGCGTATCGGGCCCAAACAATGAAAAACTGTTTTTT. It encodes CSVSGPNNEKLFF.

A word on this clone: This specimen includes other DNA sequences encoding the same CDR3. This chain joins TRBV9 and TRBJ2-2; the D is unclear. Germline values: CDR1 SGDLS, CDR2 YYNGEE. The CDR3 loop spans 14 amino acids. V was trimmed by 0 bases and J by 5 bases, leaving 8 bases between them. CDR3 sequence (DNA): TGTGCCAGCAGCGTAGTTGGTGGGACCGGGGAGCTGTTTTTT. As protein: CASSVVGGTGELFF.

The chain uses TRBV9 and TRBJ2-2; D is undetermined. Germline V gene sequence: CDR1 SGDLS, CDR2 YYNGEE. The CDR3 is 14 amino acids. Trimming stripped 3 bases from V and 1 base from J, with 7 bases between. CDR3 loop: CASSAPENTGELFF. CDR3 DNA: TGTGCCAGCAGCGCCCCAGAGAACACCGGGGAGCTGTTTTTT.

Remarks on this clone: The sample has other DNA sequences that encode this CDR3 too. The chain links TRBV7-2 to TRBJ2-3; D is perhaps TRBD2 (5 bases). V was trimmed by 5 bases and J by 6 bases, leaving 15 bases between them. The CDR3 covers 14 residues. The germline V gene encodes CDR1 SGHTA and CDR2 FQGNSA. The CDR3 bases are TGTGCCAGCAGCCTGGTCGGTCTAGCTGATACGCAGTATTTT. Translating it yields CASSLVGLADTQYF.